A selection of T cell receptor beta chains follows, all from one sample in a study of blood T cell repertoires in COVID-19. Assay used: immunoSEQ multiplex PCR; TCRdb lists only in-frame clones, some missing. This sample has approximately 130,000 clones, with around 83% found just once. The sample consisted of peripheral blood. All receptors derive from a man between 35 and 55 years old with active or convalescent COVID-19. The CDR3 runs from the conserved cysteine through the conserved F or W. Each record gives: clone size, V gene, J gene, D gene, CDR3 protein, CDR3 DNA. D genes are given only for firm matches. Where a row states a size, it is once, few, many or the class of an expanded clone; other rows omit it.

clone size: -; V gene: TRBV6-2/TRBV6-3; J gene: TRBJ1-3; D gene: -; CDR3 protein: CASSAQGSGNTIYF; CDR3 DNA: TGTGCCAGCAGTGCTCAGGGCTCTGGAAACACCATATATTTT
clone size: -; V gene: TRBV6-5; J gene: TRBJ1-3; D gene: TRBD1; CDR3 protein: CASSSGGTGNTIYF; CDR3 DNA: TGTGCCAGCAGTTCAGGGGGAACTGGAAACACCATATATTTT
clone size: -; V gene: TRBV4-1; J gene: TRBJ1-5; D gene: -; CDR3 protein: CASTQEGQGRPNQPQHF; CDR3 DNA: TGCGCCAGCACTCAGGAGGGGCAGGGTCGCCCAAATCAGCCCCAGCATTTT
clone size: -; V gene: TRBV13; J gene: TRBJ1-2; D gene: -; CDR3 protein: CASSLGSTGASNYGYTF; CDR3 DNA: TGTGCCAGCAGCTTAGGCTCGACAGGAGCTTCTAACTATGGCTACACCTTC
clone size: -; V gene: TRBV5-1; J gene: TRBJ2-3; D gene: TRBD2; CDR3 protein: CASRSRLAGIDTQYF; CDR3 DNA: TGCGCCAGCAGGTCCCGACTAGCGGGTATAGATACGCAGTATTTT
clone size: -; V gene: TRBV5-1; J gene: TRBJ2-3; D gene: -; CDR3 protein: CASSSAGGITDTQYF; CDR3 DNA: TGCGCCAGCAGCTCGGCAGGGGGGATTACAGATACGCAGTATTTT
clone size: -; V gene: TRBV12-5; J gene: TRBJ2-4; D gene: -; CDR3 protein: CASGLGYGIQYF; CDR3 DNA: TGTGCTAGTGGTTTGGGTTACGGGATTCAGTACTTC
clone size: -; V gene: TRBV7-6; J gene: TRBJ2-2; D gene: -; CDR3 protein: CASSLNPGTGELFF; CDR3 DNA: TGTGCCAGCAGCTTAAACCCCGGCACCGGGGAGCTGTTTTTT
clone size: -; V gene: TRBV14; J gene: TRBJ1-3; D gene: -; CDR3 protein: CASSQSVGGNTIYF; CDR3 DNA: TGTGCCAGCAGCCAATCGGTCGGGGGGAACACCATATATTTT
clone size: -; V gene: TRBV5-1; J gene: TRBJ2-2; D gene: -; CDR3 protein: CASSVTPPANTGELFF; CDR3 DNA: TGCGCCAGCAGCGTCACACCACCCGCGAACACCGGGGAGCTGTTTTTT
clone size: -; V gene: TRBV12-5; J gene: TRBJ1-5; D gene: TRBD1; CDR3 protein: CASGLQGQGYNQPQHF; CDR3 DNA: TGTGCTAGTGGTTTGCAGGGACAGGGTTACAATCAGCCCCAGCATTTT
clone size: -; V gene: TRBV5-4; J gene: TRBJ1-1; D gene: TRBD1; CDR3 protein: CASSFPPGQGNTEAFF; CDR3 DNA: TGTGCCAGCAGTTTTCCCCCGGGACAGGGGAACACTGAAGCTTTCTTT
clone size: -; V gene: TRBV27; J gene: TRBJ2-1; D gene: TRBD1; CDR3 protein: CASSLWTGQPYNEQFF; CDR3 DNA: TGTGCCAGCAGTTTATGGACAGGGCAACCCTACAATGAGCAGTTCTTC
clone size: once; V gene: TRBV27; J gene: TRBJ2-5; D gene: -; CDR3 protein: CASSLYRDGVETQYF; CDR3 DNA: TGTGCCAGCAGTTTATACAGGGACGGTGTGGAGACCCAGTACTTC
clone size: -; V gene: TRBV12-5; J gene: TRBJ2-5; D gene: TRBD1; CDR3 protein: CASGLWQGEETQYF; CDR3 DNA: TGTGCTAGTGGTTTGTGGCAGGGGGAAGAGACCCAGTACTTC
clone size: -; V gene: TRBV6-5; J gene: TRBJ2-7; D gene: -; CDR3 protein: CASSYSTAVRDEQYF; CDR3 DNA: TGTGCCAGCAGTTACTCGACGGCAGTTCGGGACGAGCAGTACTTC
clone size: -; V gene: TRBV30; J gene: TRBJ2-7; D gene: TRBD1; CDR3 protein: CAWSGQGNEQYF; CDR3 DNA: TGTGCCTGGAGTGGACAGGGAAACGAGCAGTACTTC
clone size: -; V gene: TRBV6-6; J gene: TRBJ1-3; D gene: -; CDR3 protein: CASTPNRNTGNTIYF; CDR3 DNA: TGTGCCAGCACTCCGAACAGGAATACTGGAAACACCATATATTTT
clone size: -; V gene: TRBV28; J gene: TRBJ2-1; D gene: -; CDR3 protein: CASYPGSKNNNEQFF; CDR3 DNA: TGTGCCAGTTACCCGGGGAGTAAGAACAACAATGAGCAGTTCTTC
clone size: -; V gene: TRBV6-2/TRBV6-3; J gene: TRBJ1-2; D gene: -; CDR3 protein: CASSYSLNSYGYTF; CDR3 DNA: TGTGCCAGCAGTTACTCGCTCAACTCCTATGGCTACACCTTC
clone size: -; V gene: TRBV27; J gene: TRBJ2-7; D gene: TRBD1; CDR3 protein: CASSSGTGNYEQYF; CDR3 DNA: TGTGCCAGCAGTTCCGGGACAGGGAATTACGAGCAGTACTTC
clone size: -; V gene: TRBV7-2; J gene: TRBJ2-3; D gene: TRBD2; CDR3 protein: CASMASGIQLTQYF; CDR3 DNA: TGTGCCAGCATGGCTAGCGGGATCCAGCTTACGCAGTATTTT